Following are 22 T cell receptor beta chains from one sample sequenced in a study of T cells in Graves' hyperthyroidism and ophthalmopathy. Regions amplified from RNA transcripts were the TCR beta CDR3 regions. The study used the HTBI primer set for a first-round RT-PCR of the TCR CDR3. TCRdb analysed the multiplex PCR reads with MiXCR anew, one entry per CDR3 protein. The table has hundreds of thousands of distinct CDR3 sequences, around a third seen once. The specimen was blood. The receptor set was obtained from a woman in her 40s with Graves' hyperthyroidism.

This clonotype has just a few counts. The chain uses TRBV30 and TRBJ1-3; D gene uncertain. CDR1 is GTSNPN, CDR2 SVGIG, per germline (reference sequence). The CDR3 is 13 residues long. V dropped 2 bases and J dropped 4 bases, with 9 bases sitting between them. CDR3 region: CAWSPAVGNTIYF. CDR3 bases: TGTGCCTGGAGTCCGGCCGTGGGAAACACCATATATTTT. Supplemented by reference TRBV30 and TRBJ1-3, the full variable domain reads SQTIHQWPATLVQPVGSPLSLECTVEGTSNPNLYWYRQAAGRGLQLLFYSVGIGQISSEVPQNLSASRPQDRQFILSSKKLLLSDSGFYLCAWSPAVGNTIYFGEGSWLTVV.

The chain employs TRBV20-1 and TRBJ1-1; TRBD1 is a possible D gene (5 bases). The CDR3 has 14 amino acids. V dropped 1 base and J dropped 3 bases, with 12 bases sitting between them. CDR1 is DFQATT, CDR2 SNEGSKA, per germline (reference sequence). The CDR3 nucleotides are TGCAGTGCTAGAGGCGGGGGTACGGACACTGAAGCTTTCTTT. It is translated as CSARGGGTDTEAFF.

V and J are TRBV6-5 and TRBJ2-2; D assignment may be TRBD1 or TRBD2 (5 bases each). V dropped 2 bases and J dropped 6 bases, with 16 bases sitting between them. This CDR3 is built from 16 residues. Germline V gene lookup returns CDR1 MNHEY and CDR2 SVGAGI. In DNA form, the CDR3 reads TGTGCCAGCAGTTACCCTTGGGGGAATCGTCCCGGGGAGCTGTTTTTT. Translated, it gives CASSYPWGNRPGELFF.

Only a few counts were recorded for this clonotype. J is TRBJ1-2 and V is TRBV28; D gene ambiguous. V shed 6 bases and J shed 8 bases, with 19 bases lying between them. CDR1 and CDR2 (germline): MDHEN, SYDVKM. This CDR3 is built from 14 residues. The DNA of the CDR3 is TGTGCCAGCAGCCGCTCGAGGGAACGGAAGGGCTACACCTTC. Translation: CASSRSRERKGYTF.

The chain combines TRBV24-1 with TRBJ2-5; 7 nucleotides agree with TRBD2. The CDR3 totals 13 residues. V gave up 4 bases and J gave up 5 bases; unmatched junction bases: 3. The germline V gene encodes CDR1 KGHDR and CDR2 SFDVKD. CDR3 in amino acids: CATSEGGIETQYF. Written as DNA, the CDR3 is TGTGCCACCAGTGAGGGGGGGATCGAGACCCAGTACTTC.

This clonotype was observed many times. The gene calls are TRBV15 and TRBJ1-5; D gene uncertain. V lost 0 bases and J lost 8, with 8 bases in between. The germline gives CDR1 LNHNV, CDR2 YYDKDF (reference sequence). This CDR3 is 13 amino acids long. Written as DNA, the CDR3 is TGTGCCACCAGCAGAGATCCCAGAGAGCCCCAGCATTTT. It codes for CATSRDPREPQHF.

The sample holds many counts of this clonotype. The V and J genes are TRBV6-5 and TRBJ2-7; D uncertain. The CDR3 extends over 11 amino acids. The ends were cut back, 7 bases at V and 3 bases at J, with 7 bases in the middle. The germline V gene has CDR1 MNHEY and CDR2 SVGAGI. Written as DNA, the CDR3 is TGTGCCAGCAAGGACGGCTACGAGCAGTACTTC. This gives the protein CASKDGYEQYF.

This clonotype has more than one count but fewer than ten. The chain has TRBV7-8 and TRBJ2-7; 11 bases line up with TRBD1. From germline, CDR1 is SGHVS and CDR2 FQNEAQ. The CDR3 is 15 residues long. The V and J ends lost 5 bases and 3 bases, in that order; junction bases with no gene match: 6. CDR3 residues: CASSPRGQGGYEQYF. CDR3 DNA: TGTGCCAGCAGCCCGCGGGGACAGGGGGGCTACGAGCAGTACTTC.

This clonotype was seen more than once but under ten times. This chain connects TRBV12-3 or TRBV12-4 to TRBJ1-6; D possibly corresponds to TRBD1 (5 bases). This CDR3 is built from 17 residues. V lost 2 bases and J 7 bases, leaving 18 bases between the germline ends. The CDR3 nucleotides read TGTGCCAGCAGTTTAAGGGGCGGGACGGGCTTGAATTCACCCCTCCACTTT. Amino acids: CASSLRGGTGLNSPLHF.

The CDR3 reads CASSEQQGQEAFF. The DNA for the CDR3 is TGTGCCAGCAGTGAACAACAGGGACAAGAAGCTTTCTTT. This rearrangement joins TRBV2 to TRBJ1-1, with a weak D call TRBD1 (6 bases). V was trimmed by 2 bases and J by 8 bases, leaving 12 bases between them. Germline CDR1 is SNHLY and CDR2 is FYNNEI. This CDR3 has 13 residues.

The rearrangement joins TRBV19 to TRBJ1-1, with 9 nucleotides matching TRBD1. The CDR3 length is 13 residues. V trimming: 6 bases; J trimming: 7 bases; junction bases outside the gene matches: 6. Germline V gene lookup returns CDR1 LNHDA and CDR2 SQIVND (reference sequence). Here the CDR3 DNA reads TGTGCCAGTAGCTGGACAGGGGTTGGTGAAGCTTTCTTT. As protein: CASSWTGVGEAFF.

This clonotype was detected once. The chain is built from TRBV29-1 and TRBJ2-6, with D perhaps matching TRBD2 (5 bases). The germline V and J ends were trimmed by 8 bases and 3 bases, with 11 bases remaining between them. The CDR3 runs 13 residues. Per germline, CDR1 SQVTM and CDR2 ANQGSEA. The CDR3 nucleotides read TGCAGCTCGAGGGCCATTGGGGCCAACGTCCTGACTTTC. Translation gives CSSRAIGANVLTF.

Points on this clonotype: A read error is possible here, since a much larger clone lies one base away. The chain carries TRBV20-1 and TRBJ1-2; D is unclear. The CDR3 loop spans 12 amino acids. Trimming left V 1 base short and J 7 bases short, with 10 bases between. Germline CDR1 and CDR2: DFQATT and SNEGSKA (reference sequence). The CDR3 loop reads CSARALGCGYTF. The CDR3 coding sequence is TGCAGTGCTAGAGCTCTGGGGTGTGGCTACACCTTC.

The genes are TRBV25-1 and TRBJ2-7; D may be TRBD1 (5 bases). Germline CDR1 MGHDK, CDR2 SYGVNS. The CDR3 covers 13 residues. The ends were cut back, 7 bases at V and 4 bases at J, with 14 bases in the middle. The CDR3 nucleotides read TGTGCCAGCACCCGCGACCAGGGTTACGAGCAGTACTTC. Encoded protein: CASTRDQGYEQYF.

This clonotype came up many times. This chain joins TRBV6-5 and TRBJ1-6; D is unclear. V was shortened by 7 bases and J by 9 bases, with 10 bases between the two germline ends. The CDR3 is 12 amino acids. Germline V gene sequence: CDR1 MNHEY, CDR2 SVGAGI. The CDR3 nucleotides are TGTGCCAGCAACGGACCCGGTTCACCCCTCCACTTT. Its protein product is CASNGPGSPLHF.

As to this clonotype: The junction and the germline gene differ at one end; a read error may be behind it. The chain carries TRBV10-3 and TRBJ1-4, with D possibly being TRBD1 (5 bases). CDR1 and CDR2 (germline): ENHRY, SYGVKD. This CDR3 comprises 17 residues. The CDR3 bases are TGTGCCAGCAGTCGCATATCCTCAGGGCTAACTAATGAAAAACTGTTTTTT. Translation: CASSRISSGLTNEKLFF.

Only a few counts were recorded for this clonotype. This chain joins TRBV25-1 and TRBJ1-2; D gene uncertain. Deletions cut 8 bases from V and 5 bases from J, with 15 bases between. The CDR3 runs 13 residues. Per germline, CDR1 MGHDK and CDR2 SYGVNS. The CDR3 loop reads CASVDGSYYGYTF. The CDR3 bases are TGTGCCAGCGTAGACGGATCGTATTATGGCTACACCTTC.

This chain connects TRBV12-3 or TRBV12-4 to TRBJ1-4, with 11 bases lining up with TRBD1. The CDR3 has 17 residues. V lost 5 bases, J lost 1 base, and 6 bases stayed unmatched. CDR3 DNA sequence: TGTGCCAGCAGTCCTCGGACAGGGGGCGGAACTAATGAAAAACTGTTTTTT. As protein: CASSPRTGGGTNEKLFF.

By share of the sample, this clonotype is medium-sized (0.01 to 0.1%). The chain recombines TRBV28 with TRBJ1-2; 7 nucleotides agree with TRBD1. Germline-derived CDR1 and CDR2 are MDHEN and SYDVKM. Trimming removed 4 bases from V and 4 bases from J; junction bases left unmatched: 3. The CDR3 contains 13 residues. The CDR3 here is CASSSGQIYGYTF. CDR3 DNA sequence: TGTGCCAGCAGTTCGGGACAGATCTATGGCTACACCTTC.

A word on this clonotype: One end of the junction is discordant with germline, which a read error may explain. The genes are TRBV15 and TRBJ1-1; D might be TRBD1 (6 bases). Germline lookup yields CDR1 LNHNV and CDR2 YYDKDF (reference sequence). The CDR3 contains 14 residues. Written as DNA, the CDR3 is TGTGCCGCCAGCAGCCCCGGGGGCGACACTGAAGCTTTCTTT. Translation: CAASSPGGDTEAFF.

This clonotype has ten or more counts. The chain has TRBV10-3 and TRBJ1-1, with a possible D match to TRBD1 (6 bases). V lost 0 bases, J lost 6 bases, and 14 bases lay in between. CDR3 length equals 15 residues. Germline V CDR1 and CDR2: ENHRY, SYGVKD. CDR3 sequence (DNA): TGTGCCATCAGTGAGTCGATAGGGGGGGACGCTGAAGCTTTCTTT. Translated, it gives CAISESIGGDAEAFF.

In its sample, this clonotype was seen many times. The chain employs TRBV6-7 and TRBJ2-7; D unresolved. TRBV6-7 falls under the ORF class, with uncertain function. V lost 2 bases to trimming and J lost 1 base, with 9 bases between them. The CDR3 has 14 residues. The CDR3 loop is CASSYTDGSYEQYF. CDR3 nucleotides: TGTGCCAGCAGTTACACGGACGGTTCCTACGAGCAGTACTTC.